This T cell receptor beta chain was found in a study of Ad26.COV2.S vaccination and SARS-CoV-2 variants. Treatment meaning: roughly 18 received Ad26.COV2.S at low or high dose, single or two shots; several received placebo; per-sample allocation not given. Repertoires come from day 63 after the first vaccine or placebo injection. An adult aged 18-55 years in Boston served as the donor. Germline V gene data show CDR1 as SGHRS and CDR2 as YFSETQ. This CDR3 has 12 amino acids. V was shortened by 2 bases and J by 1 base, with 3 bases between the two germline ends. Assay used: immunoSEQ multiplex PCR; TCRdb lists only in-frame clones, some missing. This table holds approximately 340,000 clones, roughly 84% found once.

The sample was peripheral blood, taken in a trial of Ad26.COV2.S vaccine versus placebo. This chain uses TRBV5-1 with TRBJ2-5; D not certain. The sequence came from a person aged 18-65 years who received the Ad26.COV2.S COVID-19 vaccine or a placebo. CDR3 nucleotides: TGCGCCAGCAGCTTTGCCCAAGAGACCCAGTACTTC. This encodes CASSFAQETQYF.